These T cell receptor beta chains were read from a single sample in a study of cytomegalovirus exposure and HLA in healthy donors. Data came from immunoSEQ multiplex PCR; TCRdb stores just in-frame clones and leaves some out. The sample carries a few hundred thousand clones, 65% to 85% recorded once. Sequencing input: PBMCs. The receptors derive from a woman in her 30s in good health and CMV-seronegative. The CDR3 runs from the conserved cysteine through the conserved F or W. The order of the fields is clone size, D gene, V gene, J gene, CDR3 DNA, CDR3 protein. The D gene is left open where the match is weak. For some rows the clone size is stated as once, few or many, or as a class when expanded; others skip it.

few	TRBD2	TRBV10-3	TRBJ2-3	TGTGCCATCAGGGAACCACTAGCGGGAAGCACAGATACGCAGTATTTT	CAIREPLAGSTDTQYF
-	-	TRBV27	TRBJ2-3	TGTGCCAGCAGCAAAAGGGTACTAGTATGGCCAGATACGCAGTATTTT	CASSKRVLVWPDTQYF
-	TRBD2	TRBV29-1	TRBJ2-7	TGCAGCGTTGATGGGCGGGGGGGTAGGAACGAGCAGTACTTC	CSVDGRGGRNEQYF
-	TRBD2	TRBV5-1	TRBJ2-7	TGCGCCAGCAGGACTAGCGGGAGCTCCTACGAGCAGTACTTC	CASRTSGSSYEQYF
-	TRBD1	TRBV2	TRBJ1-5	TGTGCCAGCAGTGGGACAGGGGGAAATCAGCCCCAGCATTTT	CASSGTGGNQPQHF
-	-	TRBV11-3	TRBJ1-6	TGTGCCAGCAGCTTAGAACGGGGATCACCCCTCCACTTT	CASSLERGSPLHF
-	-	TRBV14	TRBJ2-1	TGTGCCAGCAGCCAAGTAGAGGGTTGGAATGAGCAGTTCTTC	CASSQVEGWNEQFF
-	-	TRBV12-2	TRBJ2-7	TGTGCAAGTCGCACCCCCGCGGGGGTAGCCTCGTACGAGCAGTACTTC	CASRTPAGVASYEQYF
-	TRBD1	TRBV30	TRBJ1-2	TGTGCCTGGAGTCCGGGACAGCTTAACTATGGCTACACCTTC	CAWSPGQLNYGYTF
few	-	TRBV15	TRBJ1-4	TGTGCCACACAGGGTTACCGGAATGAAAAACTGTTTTTT	CATQGYRNEKLFF
few	-	TRBV5-1	TRBJ1-1	TGCGCCAGCAGCTTGACAGGAGCCAACACTGAAGCTTTCTTT	CASSLTGANTEAFF
few	TRBD1	TRBV7-9	TRBJ1-2	TGTGCCAGCAGCTTGCACGGACAGGGGAACTATGGCTACACCTTC	CASSLHGQGNYGYTF
-	-	TRBV5-1	TRBJ2-3	TGCGCCAGCAGCCCCCAGGCAGGGCATGGAGATACGCAGTATTTT	CASSPQAGHGDTQYF
-	-	TRBV5-5	TRBJ1-6	TGTGCCAGCAGCCCTCTGGCAGGGTCCCTTGCTAGCTCCTATAATTCACCCCTCCACTTT	CASSPLAGSLASSYNSPLHF
-	TRBD2	TRBV5-1	TRBJ2-1	TGCGCCAGCAGCACTCGACTAGCGGGGGCGGTTAATGAGCAGTTCTTC	CASSTRLAGAVNEQFF
once	TRBD1	TRBV18	TRBJ1-5	TGTGCCAGCTCACCAAGGACAGGGAACAATCAGCCCCAGCATTTT	CASSPRTGNNQPQHF
-	TRBD2	TRBV5-4	TRBJ2-1	TGTGCCAGCAGCTACGGGACTACCTCCTACAATGAGCAGTTCTTC	CASSYGTTSYNEQFF
-	-	TRBV7-9	TRBJ1-4	TGTGCCAGCAGCCCTTCGGTCGGGAATGAAAAACTGTTTTTT	CASSPSVGNEKLFF
-	TRBD2	TRBV5-1	TRBJ2-1	TGCGCCAGCAGCGAAAGCGGGAGCCCCTACAATGAGCAGTTCTTC	CASSESGSPYNEQFF
-	-	TRBV30	TRBJ1-1	TGTGCCTGGAGGGCAGGGTACGGTGAAGCTTTCTTT	CAWRAGYGEAFF
-	TRBD2	TRBV28	TRBJ2-5	TGTGCCAGCAGCCCCGCCGGGGCGGGAGTCGGAGAGACCCAGTACTTC	CASSPAGAGVGETQYF
-	-	TRBV18	TRBJ2-7	TGTGCCAGCTCACCACCCTACTACGAGCAGTACTTC	CASSPPYYEQYF
-	-	TRBV11-2	TRBJ2-5	TGTGCCAGCAGCTTAAAACAAACCCAAGAGACCCAGTACTTC	CASSLKQTQETQYF
-	-	TRBV27	TRBJ1-2	TGTGCCAGCAGTTCGGGTGGAACACTCGGCTATGGCTACACCTTC	CASSSGGTLGYGYTF
-	-	TRBV29-1	TRBJ1-2	TGCAGCGTTGATGACGGGGGGCTGGGCTATGGCTACACCTTC	CSVDDGGLGYGYTF
-	-	TRBV7-9	TRBJ2-7	TGTGCCAGCAGCATCAGGGGCGAGACAAGGATTTACTTC	CASSIRGETRIYF
-	-	TRBV7-8	TRBJ1-2	TGTGCCAGCAGCTTGTCGGGTCATGGCTACACCTTC	CASSLSGHGYTF
-	TRBD1	TRBV5-1	TRBJ2-7	TGCGCCAGCAGCTTGGGTGGGACAGGGAACGCTTACGAGCAGTACTTC	CASSLGGTGNAYEQYF
-	TRBD2	TRBV27	TRBJ2-1	TGTGCCAGCAGTTTAGCGGGAGCCTACAATGAGCAGTTCTTC	CASSLAGAYNEQFF
-	TRBD1	TRBV12-5	TRBJ2-7	TGTGCTAGTGGTGGTCCCGGACAGGGCTACGAGCAGTACTTC	CASGGPGQGYEQYF
-	TRBD2	TRBV5-1	TRBJ2-1	TGCGCCAGCAGCTTGGGACTAGCGGGGGTCCTTATCTCCTACAATGAGCAGTTCTTC	CASSLGLAGVLISYNEQFF
-	TRBD2	TRBV5-4	TRBJ2-1	TGTGCCAGCAGCTCTAGCGGGGTCTACAATGAGCAGTTCTTC	CASSSSGVYNEQFF
-	TRBD1	TRBV7-2	TRBJ2-5	TGTGCCAGCAGCAGAAAGGGACAGGGGGCGCTGGAGACCCAGTACTTC	CASSRKGQGALETQYF
-	-	TRBV6-1	TRBJ1-1	TGTGCCAGCAGTGATCACGATAGGGGGGCTTTCTTT	CASSDHDRGAFF
-	TRBD1	TRBV4-1	TRBJ2-7	TGCGCCAGCAGCCAAGAATCCGGGCAGGGGGCCTACGAGCAGTACTTC	CASSQESGQGAYEQYF
-	-	TRBV11-2	TRBJ2-1	TGTGCTAGCAGCTCGCCGCCGGGACACAACAATGAGCAGTTCTTC	CASSSPPGHNNEQFF
-	TRBD1	TRBV19	TRBJ1-1	TGTGCCAGCCGGGGACAGCGTAACACTGAAGCTTTCTTT	CASRGQRNTEAFF
-	TRBD1	TRBV19	TRBJ2-3	TGTGCCAGTAGCCCTCGGACAGGGGTACGCACAGATACGCAGTATTTT	CASSPRTGVRTDTQYF
-	-	TRBV5-8	TRBJ2-3	TGTGCCAGCAGCCCTCAGGGCCGATCAGATACGCAGTATTTT	CASSPQGRSDTQYF
-	TRBD1	TRBV4-1	TRBJ2-7	TGCGCCAGCAGCCCTAAAACGACAAACCGGGACAGGGCCTACGAGCAGTACTTC	CASSPKTTNRDRAYEQYF
-	TRBD2	TRBV6-6	TRBJ2-3	TGTGCCAGCAGTTACATGGGACTAGCGGGGGCAGATACGCAGTATTTT	CASSYMGLAGADTQYF
-	-	TRBV27	TRBJ2-1	TGTGCCAGCAGTTTATCGGGGGGGGCCCCCAACAATGAGCAGTTCTTC	CASSLSGGAPNNEQFF
few	-	TRBV30	TRBJ2-7	TGTGCCTGGGAGGCAGGGGAAGCCTACGAGCAGTACTTC	CAWEAGEAYEQYF
-	-	TRBV30	TRBJ2-1	TGTGCCTGGGCCGCCTGGGGCGGGGCTGAGCAGTTCTTC	CAWAAWGGAEQFF
few	TRBD2	TRBV30	TRBJ2-3	TGTGCCTGGACTAGCGGGGGGGCTACTAATACGCAGTATTTT	CAWTSGGATNTQYF
-	TRBD1	TRBV10-3	TRBJ2-2	TGTGCCATCAGTTGGACAGGGCACACCGGGGAGCTGTTTTTT	CAISWTGHTGELFF
-	-	TRBV7-2	TRBJ2-7	TGTGCCAGCAGCTTAATCACTAGCTCCGAGCAGTACTTC	CASSLITSSEQYF
-	TRBD1	TRBV5-1	TRBJ1-3	TGCGCCAGCAGCCCCGGGACAGGGGGCCGAGGGTGGACCATATATTTT	CASSPGTGGRGWTIYF
-	-	TRBV10-1	TRBJ2-2	TGCGCCAGCAGTGAAGACACGAACACCGGGGAGCTGTTTTTT	CASSEDTNTGELFF
-	TRBD1	TRBV7-9	TRBJ1-2	TGTTCCAGCAGCCCCGGGACAGGGGGTAATGGCTACACCTTC	CSSSPGTGGNGYTF
-	-	TRBV11-3	TRBJ2-7	TGTGCCAGCAGTATCGGGCACAGGCCCTACGAGCAGTACTTC	CASSIGHRPYEQYF
-	-	TRBV5-1	TRBJ2-7	TGCGCCAGCAGCCCGGAGAAGGCGCCCCACGAGCAGTACTTC	CASSPEKAPHEQYF
-	TRBD1	TRBV19	TRBJ1-3	TGTGCCAGCTCAGGGACAGCTGGAAACACCATATATTTT	CASSGTAGNTIYF
-	TRBD1	TRBV28	TRBJ2-7	TGTGCCAGCAGCACGATACGGACAGGGGAAGGCTACGAGCAGTACTTC	CASSTIRTGEGYEQYF
once	-	TRBV7-2	TRBJ2-7	TGTGCCAGCAGCCCGCGGACCACTGGAGGCGAGCAGTACTTC	CASSPRTTGGEQYF
-	TRBD2	TRBV7-3	TRBJ2-1	TGTGCCAGCAGCTCCAGACTAGCGGGGGGACAAGGCAATGAGCAGTTCTTC	CASSSRLAGGQGNEQFF